This section outlines one T cell receptor beta chain sequence together with its context. Its antigen is as yet unknown. This entry is derived from a study of regulatory dendritic cells for organ transplantation. Across the study: Day 6 dendritic cell cultures were stimulated with LPS. Study results and caveats: Between individuals, the alloreactive memory CD8+ T cell pool differed considerably.

CDR3 length: 16 residues. Germline-derived CDR1 and CDR2 are SEHNR and FQNEAQ (reference sequence). The V segment lost 4 bases and the J segment 2 bases; nucleotides outside the gene matches: 8. Sorted subsets were CFSE-labeled and cultured approximately 5 days with allogeneic dendritic cells. This table comes from immunoSEQ multiplex PCR, and its TCRdb copy is limited to in-frame clones, with some not included. The sample consists of approximately 4,400 clones, 60% to 85% of them appearing once. The receptor comes from a human donor in good health. The V call is TRBV7-9, the J call TRBJ2-1, with 7 bases lining up with TRBD2. Sequencing input: memory CD8+ T cells from blood cultured with dendritic cells. Subset given: CD45RO+ memory T cells. The CDR3 DNA sequence: TGTGCCAGCAGCTGGACCGGGACTACGACCTACAATGAGCAGTTCTTC. This sequence encodes CASSWTGTTTYNEQFF.